A single sample is the source of the 16 T cell receptor beta chains below, sequenced in a study of radiotherapy plus CTLA-4 blockade in lung cancer. Some clones are missing from TCRdb's copy, which holds only in-frame ones; the method was immunoSEQ multiplex PCR. The table has tens of thousands of clones, more than 75% seen once. This sample comprised peripheral blood, obtained from a patient treated with radiotherapy plus ipilimumab. Receptor source: a human donor with non-small cell lung cancer that progressed on radiotherapy plus ipilimumab.

In its sample, this clone was seen once. This rearrangement joins TRBV4-2 to TRBJ2-7; perhaps TRBD2 as D (5 bases). Germline V lookup: CDR1 LGHNA, CDR2 YNFKEQ. The ends were cut back, 0 bases at V and 3 bases at J, with 9 bases in the middle. This CDR3 is built from 14 residues. CDR3: CASSQDRGNYEQYF. The CDR3 DNA follows: TGTGCCAGCAGCCAAGATCGGGGAAACTACGAGCAGTACTTC.

The chain has TRBV4-2 and TRBJ1-6, with 7 positions matching TRBD1. With 4 bases clipped from V and 10 bases from J, the junction kept 10 bases outside the gene matches. CDR3 length equals 15 residues. Looked up from germline, CDR1 is LGHNA and CDR2 is YNFKEQ. CDR3 coding DNA: TGTGCCAGCAGCCGACTGACAGGGACTGAATCACCCCTCCACTTT. It specifies CASSRLTGTESPLHF.

The chain joins TRBV23-1 to TRBJ2-4, with D possibly matching TRBD2 (5 bases). TRBV23-1 is filed as an ORF, its function uncertain. The CDR3 is 14 amino acids. V lost 0 bases and J 3 bases, leaving 6 bases between the germline ends. The CDR3 spells CASSQSTSKNIQYF. The CDR3 DNA sequence: TGCGCCAGCAGTCAATCTACTAGCAAAAACATTCAGTACTTC.

The CDR3 protein is CASSSTPSTDTQYF. Written as DNA, the CDR3 is TGCGCCAGCAGCTCGACGCCTAGCACAGATACGCAGTATTTT. The chain employs TRBV5-1 and TRBJ2-3; D unclear. The CDR3 contains 14 residues. CDR1 SGHRS and CDR2 YFSETQ come from the germline V gene. V lost 3 bases to trimming and J lost 0 bases, with 8 bases between them.

The chain recombines TRBV23-1 with TRBJ2-5, with unresolved D. TRBV23-1 is reported as an ORF; its role is uncertain. The CDR3 covers 15 residues. Trimming left V 6 bases short and J 0 bases short, with 14 bases between. The CDR3 region is CASRTLTTHQETQYF. In nucleotides, the CDR3 is TGCGCCAGCAGGACCCTGACAACCCACCAAGAGACCCAGTACTTC.

This chain links TRBV4-3 with TRBJ2-1; D is possibly TRBD1 or TRBD2 (5 bases each). CDR1 is LGHNA and CDR2 is YSLEER in the germline V gene. V was clipped by 0 bases and J by 9 bases, with 12 bases between them. CDR3 length: 14 residues. The CDR3: CASSQEAARGEQFF. In nucleotides, the CDR3 is TGCGCCAGCAGCCAAGAAGCGGCGAGGGGTGAGCAGTTCTTC.

The chain joins TRBV11-3 to TRBJ2-1; TRBD2 agrees at 7 bases. Per germline, CDR1 SGHNT and CDR2 YENEEA. This CDR3 is built from 15 residues. The V segment lost 4 bases and the J segment 4 bases; nucleotides outside the gene matches: 7. CDR3 region: CASSSAGSEYNEQFF. The CDR3 DNA reads TGTGCCAGCAGCTCAGCGGGATCGGAGTACAATGAGCAGTTCTTC.

The gene calls are TRBV25-1 and TRBJ1-5, with 9 bases fitting TRBD1. The CDR3 runs to 13 residues. Germline CDR1 is MGHDK and CDR2 is SYGVNS. The ends lost 5 bases at V and 5 bases at J; junction bases unmatched: 1. CDR3: CASSWTGDQPQHF. The CDR3 DNA reads as TGTGCCAGCAGTTGGACAGGGGATCAGCCCCAGCATTTT.

The rearrangement uses TRBV28 and TRBJ2-7; 11 nucleotides align to TRBD1. Germline lookup yields CDR1 MDHEN and CDR2 SYDVKM. With 6 bases clipped from V and 9 bases from J, the junction kept 13 bases outside the gene matches. The CDR3 is 15 amino acids. The CDR3: CASRTPRDRGSWQYF. For the CDR3, the DNA is TGTGCCAGCAGAACTCCTAGGGACAGGGGGTCCTGGCAGTACTTC.

The chain joins TRBV11-3 to TRBJ2-7; 7 bases match TRBD2. The V gene end was trimmed by 0 bases and the J gene end by 4 bases; junction bases not matched to a gene: 6. Germline-derived CDR1 and CDR2 are SGHNT and YENEEA. The CDR3 extends over 15 amino acids. The CDR3 spells CASSLEAASGYEQYF. CDR3 bases: TGTGCCAGCAGCTTAGAGGCGGCTAGCGGATACGAGCAGTACTTC.

The chain recombines TRBV30 with TRBJ1-6, with D uncertain. The CDR3 spans 15 residues. Looked up from germline, CDR1 is GTSNPN and CDR2 is SVGIG (reference sequence). Trimming stripped 3 bases from V and 0 bases from J, with 9 bases between. CDR3 DNA sequence: TGTGCCTGGAGAGGCCCGAGCTCCTATAATTCACCCCTCCACTTT. Translation gives CAWRGPSSYNSPLHF.

The V call is TRBV7-6, the J call TRBJ1-3, with D hard to call. V lost 2 bases to trimming and J lost 0 bases, with 11 bases between them. The CDR3 length is 16 residues. The germline CDR1 and CDR2 sequences are SGHVS and FNYEAQ. CDR3 sequence: CASSLSPRLSGNTIYF. CDR3 coding DNA: TGTGCCAGCAGCTTATCCCCTCGCCTCTCTGGAAACACCATATATTTT.

In regard to this clone: Since the CDR3 does not end with the conserved phenylalanine or tryptophan, this likely comes from a read error. DNA of the CDR3: TGTGCCACCAGCAGGAAAAGTGGATCGGGGGGCCAGCCCCAGCATTCT. As protein: CATSRKSGSGGQPQHS. V is TRBV15 and J is TRBJ1-5; tentatively, D is TRBD1 (6 bases). V dropped 3 bases and J dropped 7 bases, with 19 bases sitting between them. The CDR3 length is 16 residues. Per the germline V gene, CDR1 is LNHNV and CDR2 is YYDKDF (reference sequence).

This chain links TRBV9 with TRBJ2-7, with TRBD1 matching over 7 bases. Losses at the gene ends were 3 bases for V and 2 bases for J; bases not matched to a gene: 8. Germline CDR1 is SGDLS and CDR2 is YYNGEE. The CDR3 totals 15 residues. CDR3 protein: CASSGTTGDPYEQYF. The CDR3, as DNA: TGTGCCAGCAGCGGTACAACAGGGGACCCCTACGAGCAGTACTTC.

The rearrangement joins TRBV5-1 to TRBJ2-2; D possibly corresponds to TRBD2 (5 bases). This CDR3 comprises 13 residues. Germline CDR1 is SGHRS and CDR2 is YFSETQ. Between the trimmed V and J ends, which lost 4 bases and 5 bases, there was a span of 9 bases. The CDR3 DNA reads as TGCGCCAGCAGCCCTTCGGGAACCGGGGAGCTGTTTTTT. Protein: CASSPSGTGELFF.

The J gene is TRBJ2-2, the V gene TRBV6-5; either TRBD1 or TRBD2 may fit D (6 bases each). V was cut by 3 bases and J by 7 bases, with 15 bases left in between. The CDR3 sequence is 15 residues long. Looked up from germline, CDR1 is MNHEY and CDR2 is SVGAGI. The CDR3 region is CASSYYGGLVGELFF. In nucleotides, the CDR3 is TGTGCCAGCAGTTATTATGGGGGGCTCGTCGGGGAGCTGTTTTTT.